Each of the 10 T cell receptor beta chains below was sequenced from the same sample in a study of T cell repertoires in ileal Crohn's disease. The assay was immunoSEQ multiplex PCR, and TCRdb's table has in-frame clones only and misses some. This table has about 62,000 clones, approximately 88% appearing once. The time point: neoterminal ileum biopsy at postoperative endoscopy, about 6 months after surgery. Sample: ileal tissue. These receptors all come from an adult with Crohn's disease.

The rearrangement uses TRBV2 and TRBJ1-2; 8 nucleotides line up with TRBD1. CDR1 and CDR2 (germline): SNHLY, FYNNEI. With V trimmed by 8 bases and J by 4 bases, 15 bases remained unmatched. The CDR3 loop spans 16 amino acids. DNA of the CDR3: TGTGCCAGCTCAGACGACAGGGGCCCCAGGGGCTATGGCTACACCTTC. As protein: CASSDDRGPRGYGYTF.

This chain links TRBV4-2 with TRBJ1-2; 7 bases align to TRBD1. Germline V gives CDR1 LGHNA, CDR2 YNFKEQ. The V gene end was trimmed by 1 base and the J gene end by 6 bases; junction bases not matched to a gene: 11. The CDR3 has 16 residues. The CDR3, as DNA: TGTGCCAGCAGCCAAGTAATGATTGGGACAGTGAATGGCTACACCTTC. It is translated as CASSQVMIGTVNGYTF.

The chain links TRBV23-1 to TRBJ1-2, with D tentatively TRBD1 (5 bases). TRBV23-1 is known as an ORF, though its function is uncertain. This CDR3 has 17 residues. The germline V and J ends were trimmed by 3 bases and 4 bases, with 21 bases remaining between them. CDR3 in DNA: TGCGCCAGCAGTCATACAATCAGTCGCAGGGTTAGCTATGGCTACACCTTC. Protein product: CASSHTISRRVSYGYTF.

The chain joins TRBV4-3 to TRBJ1-2; tentative D call: TRBD1 (5 bases). This CDR3 comprises 15 residues. From germline, CDR1 is LGHNA and CDR2 YSLEER. The V end lost 0 bases, the J end lost 4 bases, and 12 bases lay between the germline ends. The CDR3 loop reads CASSQERGLGYGYTF. As DNA, the CDR3 is TGCGCCAGCAGCCAAGAAAGGGGCTTGGGCTATGGCTACACCTTC.

The gene calls are TRBV5-1 and TRBJ1-5; D unclear. V gave up 4 bases and J gave up 4 bases, with 15 bases separating them. The CDR3 loop spans 15 amino acids. The V gene's germline CDR1 is SGHRS and CDR2 YFSETQ. DNA for the CDR3: TGCGCCAGCAGCCCGAATTCGGGGTCAAATCAGCCCCAGCATTTT. The encoded protein is CASSPNSGSNQPQHF.

The V and J genes are TRBV11-1 and TRBJ2-7; TRBD2 is a possible D gene (5 bases). V dropped 3 bases and J dropped 2 bases, with 20 bases sitting between them. This CDR3 is 17 amino acids long. Germline lookup yields CDR1 SGHAT and CDR2 FQDESV (reference sequence). The CDR3 nucleotides read TGTGCCAGCAGCTTCAGCGTCTCGACACCCGGGACCTACGAGCAGTACTTC. Amino acids: CASSFSVSTPGTYEQYF.

The chain links TRBV11-1 to TRBJ2-1; TRBD2 might be the D (5 bases). The CDR3 spans 17 residues. CDR1 is SGHAT and CDR2 is FQDESV in the germline V gene (reference sequence). The V and J ends lost 1 base and 9 bases respectively, with 22 bases between them. CDR3 loop: CASSLGWETAYYGEQFF. DNA for the CDR3: TGTGCCAGCAGCTTAGGTTGGGAGACCGCCTATTATGGTGAGCAGTTCTTC.

The J gene is TRBJ2-1, the V gene TRBV28; the match to TRBD1 covers 8 bases. The CDR3 runs to 16 residues. V lost 5 bases, J lost 5 bases, and 11 bases stayed unmatched. Germline V lookup: CDR1 MDHEN, CDR2 SYDVKM. The chain's CDR3 is CASSPAPGQVDNEQFF. The DNA for the CDR3 is TGTGCCAGCAGTCCAGCCCCGGGACAGGTTGACAATGAGCAGTTCTTC.

V and J are TRBV7-3 and TRBJ1-2; D unresolved. Trimming cost V 5 bases and J 4 bases, with 14 bases left between them. Germline-derived CDR1 and CDR2 are SGHTA and FQGTGA. The CDR3 runs 14 residues. The CDR3 spells CASSLQSTVYGYTF. The CDR3 DNA is TGTGCCAGCAGCCTACAGAGTACCGTCTATGGCTACACCTTC.

This chain uses TRBV29-1 with TRBJ2-2; TRBD2 is a possible D gene (6 bases). This CDR3 has 15 residues. V lost 7 bases and J 4 bases, leaving 19 bases between the germline ends. Germline V lookup: CDR1 SQVTM, CDR2 ANQGSEA. The CDR3 DNA sequence: TGCAGCGCAACCATCGGGGGTATCGGCACCGGGGAGCTGTTTTTT. This sequence encodes CSATIGGIGTGELFF.